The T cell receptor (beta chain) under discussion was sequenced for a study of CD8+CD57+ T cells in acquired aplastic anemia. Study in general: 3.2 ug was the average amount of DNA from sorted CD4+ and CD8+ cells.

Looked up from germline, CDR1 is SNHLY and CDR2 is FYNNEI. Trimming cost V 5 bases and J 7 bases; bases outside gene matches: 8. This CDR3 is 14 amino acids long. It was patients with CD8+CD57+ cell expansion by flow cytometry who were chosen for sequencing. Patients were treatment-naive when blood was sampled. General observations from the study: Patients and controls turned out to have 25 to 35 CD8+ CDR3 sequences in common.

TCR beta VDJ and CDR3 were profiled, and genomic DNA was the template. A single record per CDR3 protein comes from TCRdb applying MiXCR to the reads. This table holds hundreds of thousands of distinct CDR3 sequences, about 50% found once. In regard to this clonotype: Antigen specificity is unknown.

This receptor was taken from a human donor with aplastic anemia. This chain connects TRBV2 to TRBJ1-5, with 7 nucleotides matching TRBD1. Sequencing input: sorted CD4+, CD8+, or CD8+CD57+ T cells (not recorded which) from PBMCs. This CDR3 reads CASSSGTARQPQHF. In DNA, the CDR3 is TGTGCCAGCAGTTCAGGGACAGCCAGGCAGCCCCAGCATTTT.